A single sample is the source of the 25 T cell receptor beta chains below, sequenced in a study of cytomegalovirus exposure and HLA in healthy donors. Both 60 Vbeta primers and 13 Jbeta primers went into the PCR. The assay was immunoSEQ multiplex PCR, and TCRdb's table has in-frame clones only and misses some. The sample gives fewer than 150,000 clones, 85% of which show up once; under 8.5% is in the top ten. The sample taken for sequencing was PBMCs. These receptors all come from a woman aged 25 to 45 in good health and CMV-seropositive.

The V call is TRBV2, the J call TRBJ1-2; the D is unclear. CDR3 length: 16 amino acids. Looked up from germline, CDR1 is SNHLY and CDR2 is FYNNEI. Trimming pared 4 bases from V and 0 bases from J, leaving 15 bases between. The CDR3 sequence is CASSGMGQPSNYGYTF. The CDR3 coding sequence is TGTGCCAGCAGTGGCATGGGCCAGCCTTCTAACTATGGCTACACCTTC.

V gene TRBV9 combines with J gene TRBJ1-3, with D hard to call. The CDR3 loop spans 14 amino acids. Germline V gene lookup returns CDR1 SGDLS and CDR2 YYNGEE. V was shortened by 3 bases and J by 4 bases, with 11 bases between the two germline ends. CDR3 DNA sequence: TGTGCCAGCAGCGGAGGAGGGAGGGGAAACACCATATATTTT. Residues: CASSGGGRGNTIYF.

Remarks on this clone: Sequence at one end of the junction differs from germline and may be a read error. The chain couples TRBV5-4 to TRBJ1-5, with TRBD1 matching over 10 bases. Germline V gene lookup returns CDR1 SGHNT and CDR2 YYREEE (reference sequence). The CDR3 spans 15 residues. Written as DNA, the CDR3 is TGTGCCAGCGGCTTGGGGACAGGGGACAATCAGCCCCAGCATTTT. This sequence encodes CASGLGTGDNQPQHF.

The rearrangement links TRBV30 to TRBJ2-1, with D hard to call. Germline V gene sequence: CDR1 GTSNPN, CDR2 SVGIG (reference sequence). The V and J ends lost 5 bases and 7 bases respectively, with 9 bases between them. This CDR3 is built from 11 residues. The CDR3 nucleotides read TGTGCCTGGGGCCATCGAAATGAGCAGTTCTTC. Amino acids: CAWGHRNEQFF.

This rearrangement joins TRBV5-6 to TRBJ2-7; no reliable D call. Germline V CDR1 and CDR2: SGHDT, YYEEEE. This CDR3 region has 11 residues. The ends were cut back, 0 bases at V and 7 bases at J, with 5 bases in the middle. CDR3 sequence: CASSLALEQYF. CDR3 DNA: TGTGCCAGCAGCTTGGCCCTGGAGCAGTACTTC.

The V and J genes are TRBV2 and TRBJ2-3, with D perhaps TRBD2 (7 bases). Trimming took 11 bases from V and 3 from J, leaving 18 bases between them. Germline CDR1 is SNHLY and CDR2 is FYNNEI. CDR3 length equals 14 residues. The CDR3 spells CAGGLGGPTDTQYF. The CDR3 region has the DNA TGTGCCGGGGGCTTGGGGGGGCCTACAGATACGCAGTATTTT. Full variable domain (remainder filled in from reference TRBV2 and TRBJ2-3): EPEVTQTPSHQVTQMGQEVILRCVPISNHLYFYWYRQILGQKVEFLVSFYNNEISEKSEIFDDQFSVERPDGSNFTLKIRSTKLEDSAMYFCAGGLGGPTDTQYFGPGTRLTVL.

J is TRBJ2-2 and V is TRBV2, with TRBD1 as a possible D gene (5 bases). The CDR3 consists of 15 residues. CDR1 is SNHLY, CDR2 FYNNEI, per germline. V was shortened by 2 bases and J by 2 bases, with 9 bases between the two germline ends. The CDR3 nucleotides are TGTGCCAGCAGTGAACTGGGGCATAACACCGGGGAGCTGTTTTTT. It yields the protein CASSELGHNTGELFF.

This clone showed up just once. The chain joins TRBV5-5 to TRBJ1-1; 10 bases align to TRBD1. The V segment lost 4 bases and the J segment 4 bases; nucleotides outside the gene matches: 7. CDR1 is SGHKS, CDR2 YYEKEE, per germline (reference sequence). There are 15 residues in the CDR3. Here the CDR3 reads CASSPPTGGTTEAFF. In DNA form, the CDR3 reads TGTGCCAGCAGCCCGCCGACAGGGGGCACCACTGAAGCTTTCTTT.

In its sample, this clone was seen a few times. The chain uses TRBV6-1 and TRBJ1-4; no reliable D call. Germline V gives CDR1 MNHNS, CDR2 SASEGT. V lost 4 bases to trimming and J lost 3 bases, with 9 bases between them. CDR3 length: 14 residues. The CDR3 nucleotides read TGTGCCAGCAGTGGGAGGCGGGCTAATGAAAAACTGTTTTTT. Translation gives CASSGRRANEKLFF.

The chain combines TRBV5-6 with TRBJ1-1, with D unresolved. Germline V gives CDR1 SGHDT, CDR2 YYEEEE. This CDR3 has 15 residues. V lost 6 bases, J lost 4 bases, and 19 bases lay in between. The CDR3: CASIPGVGRATEAFF. The CDR3 DNA reads as TGTGCCAGCATCCCCGGGGTAGGGAGGGCCACTGAAGCTTTCTTT.

The chain is built from TRBV7-9 and TRBJ1-4, with D uncertain. Germline values: CDR1 SEHNR, CDR2 FQNEAQ (reference sequence). The CDR3 is 15 residues long. The V end lost 5 bases, the J end lost 5 bases, and 15 bases lay between the germline ends. In DNA form, the CDR3 reads TGTGCCAGCAGCCGGCAAGGCGGGCTGAATGAAAAACTGTTTTTT. Its translation is CASSRQGGLNEKLFF.

The chain has TRBV7-9 and TRBJ1-2; 7 bases are shared with TRBD1. J lost 0 bases, V lost 5 bases, and 6 bases had no gene match. Per germline, CDR1 SEHNR and CDR2 FQNEAQ (reference sequence). The CDR3 is 15 residues long. CDR3 region: CASSEWDSTNYGYTF. CDR3 in DNA: TGTGCCAGCAGCGAATGGGACAGTACTAACTATGGCTACACCTTC.

This clone has only one observation. Other DNA sequences in this specimen translate into the identical CDR3. The genes are TRBV5-1 and TRBJ1-1, with 9 bases aligning to TRBD1. The CDR3 runs 17 residues. The germline V gene has CDR1 SGHRS and CDR2 YFSETQ. The trim removed 4 bases at V and 1 base at J, leaving 11 bases unmatched. CDR3 in DNA: TGCGCCAGCAGCGGAGGGACAGGGCTCCTCCAGAACACTGAAGCTTTCTTT. It yields the protein CASSGGTGLLQNTEAFF.

Of note for this clone: A read error may produce the germline difference seen at one junction end. This sequence joins TRBV5-4 and TRBJ2-1; 9 nucleotides match TRBD2. Germline V gene sequence: CDR1 SGHNT, CDR2 YYREEE (reference sequence). The CDR3 is 15 residues long. The CDR3 reads CASSSGRLAGYEEFF. DNA for the CDR3: TGTGCCAGCAGCTCCGGAAGGCTAGCGGGATATGAGGAGTTCTTC.

The chain is built from TRBV7-9 and TRBJ2-6; D is unclear. This CDR3 has 15 amino acids. The V end was cut by 3 bases, the J end by 2 bases, with 8 bases between. Germline loops: CDR1 SEHNR, CDR2 FQNEAQ (reference sequence). The DNA for the CDR3 is TGTGCCAGCAGCTTCGTGGCGGCTGGGGCCAACGTCCTGACTTTC. This gives the protein CASSFVAAGANVLTF. Full variable domain (remainder filled in from reference TRBV7-9 and TRBJ2-6): DTGVSQNPRHKITKRGQNVTFRCDPISEHNRLYWYRQTLGQGPEFLTYFQNEAQLEKSRLLSDRFSAERPKGSFSTLEIQRTEQGDSAMYLCASSFVAAGANVLTFGAGSRLTVL.

The chain is built from TRBV28 and TRBJ2-7, with D possibly being TRBD2 (6 bases). The germline gives CDR1 MDHEN, CDR2 SYDVKM. CDR3 length: 12 amino acids. Trimming shortened V by 6 bases and J by 3 bases, and 9 bases separated the two germline ends. The CDR3 region is CASSVGLYEQYF. The CDR3 nucleotides read TGTGCCAGCAGCGTGGGACTCTACGAGCAGTACTTC.

The chain couples TRBV7-9 to TRBJ2-7; 9 nucleotides align to TRBD2. J lost 4 bases, V lost 4 bases, and 11 bases had no gene match. Germline CDR1 and CDR2: SEHNR and FQNEAQ (reference sequence). The CDR3 contains 16 residues. The CDR3 DNA reads as TGTGCCAGCAGCTCCCTCCAGGGCGGGAGGGGGTACGAGCAGTACTTC. Translating gives CASSSLQGGRGYEQYF.

CDR3 in amino acids: CARGTSGAGETQYF. For the CDR3, the DNA is TGTGCCAGAGGGACTAGCGGAGCCGGTGAGACCCAGTACTTC. V gene TRBV27 combines with J gene TRBJ2-5; 11 nucleotides align to TRBD2. The germline V gene has CDR1 MNHEY and CDR2 SMNVEV (reference sequence). V trimming: 9 bases; J trimming: 5 bases; junction bases outside the gene matches: 8. The CDR3 length is 14 residues.

The genes are TRBV5-1 and TRBJ2-5; D is uncertain. The closer fit of TRBJ2-7 to the DNA end suggests the J call may be wrong. Germline CDR1 is SGHRS and CDR2 is YFSETQ. The CDR3 length is 15 residues. The CDR3 reads CASSLQPDTTYEQYF. In DNA form, the CDR3 reads TGCGCCAGCAGCTTACAACCCGACACAACCTACGAGCAGTACTTC.

V is TRBV5-1 and J is TRBJ2-1; TRBD1 might be the D (6 bases). In germline, CDR1 is SGHRS, CDR2 YFSETQ. CDR3 size: 14 residues. The V gene lost 4 bases and the J gene lost 2 bases, with 10 bases spanning the gap. The CDR3 DNA follows: TGCGCCAGCAGCATCCGGGACACCTACAATGAGCAGTTCTTC. Its protein product is CASSIRDTYNEQFF.

The V call is TRBV7-9, the J call TRBJ1-4; the match to TRBD1 covers 10 bases. The CDR3 is made up of 15 amino acids. Germline V lookup: CDR1 SEHNR, CDR2 FQNEAQ (reference sequence). The V gene end was trimmed by 2 bases and the J gene end by 6 bases; junction bases not matched to a gene: 3. This CDR3 is CASSLPGTGDEKLFF. In nucleotides, the CDR3 is TGTGCCAGCAGCTTACCGGGGACAGGGGATGAAAAACTGTTTTTT.

V and J are TRBV4-1 and TRBJ2-4; 12 bases map to TRBD2. Per the germline V gene, CDR1 is MGHRA and CDR2 is YSYEKL. The CDR3 spans 19 residues. V was clipped by 4 bases and J by 6 bases; unmatched bases: 16. CDR3 coding DNA: TGCGCCAGCAGCCCCCGGCTAGCGGGAGGGCCGTTTAAGGCAAACATTCAGTACTTC. It is translated as CASSPRLAGGPFKANIQYF.

CDR3 sequence: CASSLTGVGYGYTF. In nucleotides, the CDR3 is TGTGCCAGCAGCTTAACGGGAGTTGGCTATGGCTACACCTTC. The V call is TRBV7-3, the J call TRBJ1-2; D unresolved. CDR3 length equals 14 residues. From germline, CDR1 is SGHTA and CDR2 FQGTGA. V lost 0 bases and J lost 4, with 9 bases in between.

DNA of the CDR3: TGTGCCAGCATCCAGTTTAGCTACAGGGATAACTATGGCTACACCTTC. This translates into CASIQFSYRDNYGYTF. This chain links TRBV28 with TRBJ1-2, with D perhaps matching TRBD1 (6 bases). Per germline, CDR1 MDHEN and CDR2 SYDVKM. CDR3 size: 16 residues. Trimming took off 7 bases at V and 1 base at J, with 19 bases between the two ends.

This chain connects TRBV11-2 to TRBJ2-5; 7 bases align to TRBD2. From germline, CDR1 is SGHAT and CDR2 FQNNGV. V gave up 4 bases and J gave up 13 bases; unmatched junction bases: 18. The CDR3 runs 15 residues. CDR3 nucleotide sequence: TGTGCCAGCAGCTCCCAGACTAGCCTTACCGCGAGCCCGTACTTC. It yields the protein CASSSQTSLTASPYF. Full variable domain (missing parts from reference TRBV11-2 and TRBJ2-5): EAGVAQSPRYKIIEKRQSVAFWCNPISGHATLYWYQQILGQGPKLLIQFQNNGVVDDSQLPKDRFSAERLKGVDSTLKIQPAKLEDSAVYLCASSSQTSLTASPYFGPGTRLLVL.